Listed here are 24 T cell receptor beta chains from one sample, sequenced in a study of vaccination effects on CD4 cells after COVID-19. The method was immunoSEQ multiplex PCR; TCRdb's version includes in-frame clones alone and lacks a portion of them. The table includes 25,000 to 30,000 clones, 70% to 75% detected once. Before sequencing took place, the ViraFEST assay used viral peptide pools to expand antigen-specific CD4+ T cells. Scientists isolated CD4+ T cells after a roughly 9-day culture period ended. Each participant received a vaccine that was either BNT162b2 or mRNA-1273, given as two doses. The antigens of these receptors remain unknown. The material was CD4+ T cells from PBMCs cultured with HCoV-NL63 spike peptides, obtained after COVID-19 vaccination. The receptors shown here come from a human donor who received a COVID-19 vaccine.

The chain joins TRBV28 to TRBJ1-2; D is unresolved. CDR3 length: 12 amino acids. V was cut by 4 bases and J by 5 bases, with 8 bases left in between. Germline CDR1 and CDR2: MDHEN and SYDVKM. In nucleotides, the CDR3 is TGTGCCAGCAGTTCTCTATCTTATGGCTACACCTTC. It is translated as CASSSLSYGYTF.

The V and J genes are TRBV11-2 and TRBJ2-7; possible D gene TRBD2, 6 bases. CDR1 is SGHAT, CDR2 FQNNGV, per germline. The CDR3 is 17 amino acids. The V end was cut by 3 bases, the J end by 0 bases, with 18 bases between. CDR3 sequence (DNA): TGTGCCAGCAGCTTTAGGAGGGGCGGCGGGGACTCCTACGAGCAGTACTTC. Translation: CASSFRRGGGDSYEQYF. The whole variable domain, remainder taken from reference TRBV11-2 and TRBJ2-7, is EAGVAQSPRYKIIEKRQSVAFWCNPISGHATLYWYQQILGQGPKLLIQFQNNGVVDDSQLPKDRFSAERLKGVDSTLKIQPAKLEDSAVYLCASSFRRGGGDSYEQYFGPGTRLTVT.

This clone appeared a single time. The genes are TRBV7-9 and TRBJ2-5, with D hard to call. From germline, CDR1 is SEHNR and CDR2 FQNEAQ (reference sequence). The V gene lost 3 bases and the J gene lost 7 bases, with 9 bases spanning the gap. The CDR3 runs to 12 residues. The CDR3 DNA reads as TGTGCCAGCAGCTTGATGGACGGGACCCAGTACTTC. Its protein is CASSLMDGTQYF.

This clone was observed once. The chain joins TRBV6-5 to TRBJ1-4; D uncertain. V was clipped by 5 bases and J by 5 bases, with 9 bases between them. This CDR3 has 13 residues. Per germline, CDR1 MNHEY and CDR2 SVGAGI. The CDR3 here is CASSMGRNEKLFF. CDR3 coding DNA: TGTGCCAGCAGTATGGGCCGGAATGAAAAACTGTTTTTT.

This clone was found a few times. The rearrangement links TRBV6-6 to TRBJ1-3; no clear D. With 7 bases removed from V and 0 bases from J, the gap between germline ends came to 16 bases. The germline V gene has CDR1 MNHNY and CDR2 SVGAGI (reference sequence). This CDR3 has 16 residues. CDR3 nucleotide sequence: TGTGCCAGCACCCAATCTCCCCTCATCTCTGGAAACACCATATATTTT. Amino acid sequence: CASTQSPLISGNTIYF.

This clone has only a few counts. The chain joins TRBV5-1 to TRBJ1-6; 8 nucleotides line up with TRBD1. Trimming removed 1 base from V and 10 bases from J; junction bases left unmatched: 25. Germline CDR1 reads SGHRS; CDR2 reads YFSETQ. The CDR3 consists of 21 residues. The CDR3 here is CASSLNRSGTGFFGRGSPLHF. For the CDR3, the DNA is TGCGCCAGCAGCTTGAACCGATCCGGGACAGGTTTTTTCGGTCGGGGGTCACCCCTCCACTTT.

The rearrangement uses TRBV24-1 and TRBJ2-3; 7 bases line up with TRBD1. Trimming took 2 bases from V and 4 from J; bases not matched to a gene: 2. Germline CDR1 KGHDR, CDR2 SFDVKD. This CDR3 contains 14 residues. CDR3 residues: CATSDSQGADTQYF. The CDR3 nucleotides are TGTGCCACCAGTGATTCGCAGGGGGCAGATACGCAGTATTTT.

This chain uses TRBV24-1 with TRBJ2-1; D may be TRBD1 (6 bases). The CDR3 is 16 amino acids. V dropped 4 bases and J dropped 7 bases, with 19 bases sitting between them. The V gene's germline CDR1 is KGHDR and CDR2 SFDVKD. CDR3 region: CATSEYGEGVRNEQFF. The CDR3 DNA is TGTGCCACCAGTGAATACGGCGAGGGGGTTCGGAATGAGCAGTTCTTC.

This clone was counted between two and nine times. The chain uses TRBV7-2 and TRBJ2-7, with 8 bases lining up with TRBD2. This CDR3 comprises 13 residues. Germline V gives CDR1 SGHTA, CDR2 FQGNSA. J lost 4 bases, V lost 5 bases, and 4 bases had no gene match. For the CDR3, the DNA is TGTGCCAGCAGCCCGGGACTAGTGTACGAGCAGTACTTC. Translated, it gives CASSPGLVYEQYF.

This rearrangement joins TRBV18 to TRBJ2-7, with 8 bases identical to TRBD2. The junction had 11 bases not matched to a gene; V was cut back by 3 bases and J by 7 bases. Germline V gene data show CDR1 as KGHSH and CDR2 as LQKENI. The CDR3 sequence is 15 residues long. The CDR3 coding sequence is TGTGCCAGCTCACCCCCTGTAATCGTAGCGGGGGAGCAGTACTTC. Amino acid sequence: CASSPPVIVAGEQYF.

The chain couples TRBV6-5 to TRBJ1-3, with no clear D. CDR1 and CDR2 from the germline V gene are MNHEY and SVGAGI. The CDR3 has 14 residues. The V end lost 7 bases, the J end lost 4 bases, and 14 bases lay between the germline ends. DNA of the CDR3: TGTGCCAGCATGAACCTGGTCCTCGGAAACACCATATATTTT. Its translation is CASMNLVLGNTIYF.

The chain has TRBV12-3 or TRBV12-4 and TRBJ2-7, with 8 bases lining up with TRBD1. The CDR3 runs to 13 residues. V dropped 8 bases and J dropped 7; count of bases not matched to a gene: 10. DNA for the CDR3: TGTGCCAGCGGAGCACAGGGGGTGGGGGAGCAGTACTTC. Translating it yields CASGAQGVGEQYF.

The J gene is TRBJ1-2, the V gene TRBV5-6; tentatively, D is TRBD1 (6 bases). V lost 2 bases to trimming and J lost 6 bases, with 14 bases between them. Germline CDR1 and CDR2: SGHDT and YYEEEE. The length of the CDR3 is 14 residues. DNA for the CDR3: TGTGCCAGCAGCTTTATAGGGGGATCGGATGGCTACACCTTC. Protein sequence: CASSFIGGSDGYTF.

CDR3: CASTTGYSGNTIYF. The CDR3 DNA reads as TGTGCCAGTACGACAGGCTACTCTGGAAACACCATATATTTT. The chain employs TRBV19 and TRBJ1-3, with D possibly matching TRBD1 (6 bases). The germline CDR1 and CDR2 sequences are LNHDA and SQIVND (reference sequence). Trimming shortened V by 7 bases and J by 0 bases, and 10 bases separated the two germline ends. The CDR3 consists of 14 residues.

The chain recombines TRBV30 with TRBJ1-5; TRBD1 matches 8 bases. The CDR3 is 14 amino acids. After removal of 3 bases from V and 6 bases from J, the junction contained 7 bases not matched to a gene. CDR1 is GTSNPN and CDR2 is SVGIG in the germline V gene (reference sequence). The CDR3 DNA is TGTGCCTGGAGCGCCGGACAGGGAGTTCAGCCCCAGCATTTT. Translated, it gives CAWSAGQGVQPQHF.

This clone was recorded only once. J is TRBJ2-3 and V is TRBV18; a possible D gene is TRBD1 (5 bases). Germline CDR1 reads KGHSH; CDR2 reads LQKENI. The CDR3 is made up of 13 amino acids. Trimming left V 5 bases short and J 6 bases short, with 12 bases between. The CDR3 nucleotides read TGTGCCAGCTCAAAAGACAGTTACGATACGCAGTATTTT. Translating it yields CASSKDSYDTQYF. Full variable domain (outside the CDR3, taken from reference TRBV18 and TRBJ2-3): NAGVMQNPRHLVRRRGQEARLRCSPMKGHSHVYWYRQLPEEGLKFMVYLQKENIIDESGMPKERFSAEFPKEGPSILRIQQVVRGDSAAYFCASSKDSYDTQYFGPGTRLTVL.

The chain employs TRBV2 and TRBJ1-3, with no clear D. CDR3 length: 13 amino acids. Between the trimmed V and J ends, which lost 7 bases and 4 bases, there was a span of 11 bases. The V gene's germline CDR1 is SNHLY and CDR2 FYNNEI. As DNA, the CDR3 is TGTGCCAGCACGTCACTGAGGGGAAACACCATATATTTT. It is translated as CASTSLRGNTIYF.

The V and J genes are TRBV12-3 or TRBV12-4 and TRBJ1-2; no clear D gene. The ends were cut back, 3 bases at V and 8 bases at J, with 13 bases in the middle. This CDR3 has 13 amino acids. The CDR3 DNA is TGTGCCAGCAGTTTTGGCAGGACGCGAGGCTACACCTTC. Amino acid sequence: CASSFGRTRGYTF.

The chain combines TRBV5-1 with TRBJ1-6; D unclear. The CDR3 extends over 16 amino acids. Looked up from germline, CDR1 is SGHRS and CDR2 is YFSETQ. V gave up 5 bases and J gave up 3 bases, with 15 bases separating them. The CDR3 region is CASSRKPEVYNSPLHF. The CDR3 coding sequence is TGCGCCAGCAGTCGGAAGCCTGAAGTCTATAATTCACCCCTCCACTTT.

V and J are TRBV11-3 and TRBJ2-2; D gene uncertain. With 4 bases removed from V and 5 bases from J, the gap between germline ends came to 11 bases. This CDR3 contains 14 residues. Germline CDR1 reads SGHNT; CDR2 reads YENEEA. CDR3 nucleotides: TGTGCCAGCAGCTCCCTCTACTCGACCGGGGAGCTGTTTTTT. As protein: CASSSLYSTGELFF.

The chain employs TRBV7-9 and TRBJ2-1; D is undetermined. The CDR3 has 14 amino acids. The germline V and J ends were trimmed by 2 bases and 5 bases, with 10 bases remaining between them. Per the germline V gene, CDR1 is SEHNR and CDR2 is FQNEAQ (reference sequence). In DNA, the CDR3 is TGTGCCAGCAGCTTATTAACTCGAAACAATGAGCAGTTCTTC. Translation gives CASSLLTRNNEQFF. The variable domain in full, with the rest retrieved from reference TRBV7-9 and TRBJ2-1, is DTGVSQNPRHKITKRGQNVTFRCDPISEHNRLYWYRQTLGQGPEFLTYFQNEAQLEKSRLLSDRFSAERPKGSFSTLEIQRTEQGDSAMYLCASSLLTRNNEQFFGPGTRLTVL.

The J gene is TRBJ2-7, the V gene TRBV6-5; D unresolved. Between the trimmed V and J ends, which lost 5 bases and 4 bases, there was a span of 15 bases. Germline V gene sequence: CDR1 MNHEY, CDR2 SVGAGI. The CDR3 contains 14 residues. Here the CDR3 reads CASSLHPLQYEQYF. Written as DNA, the CDR3 is TGTGCCAGCAGTCTCCACCCACTCCAATACGAGCAGTACTTC.

For the CDR3, the DNA is TGTGCCAGTTCTTTGGGATTTGGGAATGAGCAGTTCTTC. Protein sequence: CASSLGFGNEQFF. The chain joins TRBV6-4 to TRBJ2-1, with unresolved D. Trimming removed 9 bases from V and 7 bases from J, with 16 bases in between. The CDR3 contains 13 residues. The germline V gene encodes CDR1 MRHNA and CDR2 SNTAGT.

The chain links TRBV11-3 to TRBJ1-1; D remains unclear. Germline V gene sequence: CDR1 SGHNT, CDR2 YENEEA. This CDR3 region has 13 residues. Trimming stripped 1 base from V and 4 bases from J, with 7 bases between. CDR3 loop: CASSLASSTEAFF. The DNA for the CDR3 is TGTGCCAGCAGCTTAGCTTCAAGCACTGAAGCTTTCTTT.